These 8 T cell receptor beta chains came from one sample sequenced in a study of tumor and adjacent non-tumor tissue in lung cancer. This sample's RNA came from whole unsorted tissue. TCRbeta libraries were built with three rounds of nested PCR, modified from ARM-PCR. TCRdb re-derived calls from the multiplex PCR reads in MiXCR, one entry per CDR3 protein. This sample has around 79,000 distinct CDR3 sequences, with 72% found just once. Source material: lung tumor tissue. Receptors were obtained from a woman aged 40 to 49 with non-small cell lung cancer.

The chain recombines TRBV11-2 with TRBJ2-1, with no clear D. V was clipped by 5 bases and J by 4 bases, with 12 bases between them. Germline V gives CDR1 SGHAT, CDR2 FQNNGV. This CDR3 is built from 14 residues. The DNA for the CDR3 is TGTGCCAGCAGCCTGCAGACAAGGTACAATGAGCAGTTCTTC. Translating it yields CASSLQTRYNEQFF.

Of note for this clonotype: Germline is not matched at one junction end, which may reflect a read error. The rearrangement links TRBV28 to TRBJ2-7; 10 bases align to TRBD1. The CDR3 loop spans 16 amino acids. Looked up from germline, CDR1 is MDHEN and CDR2 is SYDVKM. The CDR3 loop is CTSIPTVGQGNYEQYF. In nucleotides, the CDR3 is TGTACCAGCATCCCCACGGTGGGACAGGGGAACTACGAGCAGTACTTC.

In its sample, this clonotype was seen many times. J is TRBJ2-3 and V is TRBV20-1; D is ambiguous. Germline loops: CDR1 DFQATT, CDR2 SNEGSKA (reference sequence). The CDR3 is made up of 11 amino acids. V lost 3 bases, J lost 2 bases, and 3 bases lay in between. CDR3 in DNA: TGCAGTGCTAGCGTCACAGATACGCAGTATTTT. It translates to CSASVTDTQYF.

In its sample, this clonotype was seen once. The germline gene is not matched at one end of the junction; a read error may be the cause. The chain has TRBV12-3 or TRBV12-4 and TRBJ1-2; 9 nucleotides agree with TRBD1. The CDR3 length is 13 residues. The CDR3 DNA follows: TGTGTCAGCAGTTTTGGACAGGGGAAGGGCTACACCTTC. Translating it yields CVSSFGQGKGYTF.

This clonotype was detected ten times or more. The chain uses TRBV2 and TRBJ1-2; no reliable D call. There are 15 residues in the CDR3. Germline V CDR1 and CDR2: SNHLY, FYNNEI. The V gene lost 3 bases and the J gene lost 2 bases, with 13 bases spanning the gap. CDR3 amino acids: CASSEHDKSNYGYTF. The CDR3, as DNA: TGTGCCAGCAGTGAGCACGACAAATCGAACTATGGCTACACCTTC.

About this clonotype: One end of the junction fails to match germline, which may point to a read error. V is TRBV11-2 and J is TRBJ1-1, with TRBD1 matching over 12 bases. CDR3 length equals 20 residues. Per germline, CDR1 SGHAT and CDR2 FQNNGV. CDR3 amino acids: CAISARDRGRKRWSNTEAFF. The CDR3 bases are TGTGCCATCAGCGCTCGGGACAGGGGGCGCAAGAGGTGGAGTAACACTGAAGCTTTCTTT.

The chain employs TRBV6-1 and TRBJ1-1, with 8 bases matching TRBD1. Unmatched junction bases numbered 9, after V lost 6 bases and J lost 3 bases. Germline loops: CDR1 MNHNS, CDR2 SASEGT. CDR3 length: 15 amino acids. The CDR3 coding sequence is TGTGCCAGCAGGGACAGGGCGACGGTACACACTGAAGCTTTCTTT. Its protein product is CASRDRATVHTEAFF.

The chain recombines TRBV11-3 with TRBJ2-7; D gene ambiguous. CDR3 length: 12 amino acids. V was clipped by 9 bases and J by 4 bases, with 13 bases between them. Germline V gene data show CDR1 as SGHNT and CDR2 as YENEEA. CDR3 in amino acids: CASSPKNYEQYF. The CDR3 nucleotides read TGTGCCAGTAGCCCCAAAAATTACGAGCAGTACTTC. The whole variable domain, filled in from reference TRBV11-3 and TRBJ2-7, reads EAGVVQSPRYKIIEKKQPVAFWCNPISGHNTLYWYLQNLGQGPELLIRYENEEAVDDSQLPKDRFSAERLKGVDSTLKIQPAELGDSAVYLCASSPKNYEQYFGPGTRLTVT.